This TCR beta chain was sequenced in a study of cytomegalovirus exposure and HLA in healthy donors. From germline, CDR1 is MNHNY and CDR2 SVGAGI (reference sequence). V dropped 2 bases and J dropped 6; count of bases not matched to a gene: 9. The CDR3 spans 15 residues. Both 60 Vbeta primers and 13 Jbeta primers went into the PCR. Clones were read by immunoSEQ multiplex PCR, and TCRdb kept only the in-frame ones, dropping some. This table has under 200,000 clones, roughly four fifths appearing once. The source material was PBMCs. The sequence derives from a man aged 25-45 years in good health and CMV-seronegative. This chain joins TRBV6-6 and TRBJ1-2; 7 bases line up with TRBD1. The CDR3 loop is CASSYIDRVEDGYTF. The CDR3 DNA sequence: TGTGCCAGCAGTTACATTGACAGGGTTGAGGATGGCTACACCTTC.